The 8 T cell receptor beta chains listed next were all sequenced from one sample in a study of cytomegalovirus exposure and HLA in healthy donors. Primers for the PCR totalled 60 Vbeta and 13 Jbeta. Only in-frame clones appear in the TCRdb table, and some are missing; sequencing was by immunoSEQ multiplex PCR. The profile covers roughly 170,000 clones, with roughly 79% appearing a single time and approximately 1.3% taken by the ten largest. The sample comprised PBMCs. The receptor source for this set is a young man in good health and CMV-seronegative.

V is TRBV5-4 and J is TRBJ1-5; tentatively, D is TRBD1 (5 bases). The germline V gene encodes CDR1 SGHNT and CDR2 YYREEE (reference sequence). The CDR3 sequence is 14 residues long. V was pared by 0 bases and J by 1 base, with 5 bases between. The CDR3 bases are TGTGCCAGCAGCTTGGACAGGAGCAATCAGCCCCAGCATTTT. Translating it yields CASSLDRSNQPQHF.

The DNA of the CDR3 is TGTGCCATCCGGGGGGTTGAGACAGGGGCCGTCAATGAGCAGTTCTTC. Translation gives CAIRGVETGAVNEQFF. The chain combines TRBV10-3 with TRBJ2-1; TRBD1 might be the D (8 bases). V gave up 8 bases and J gave up 6 bases, with 23 bases separating them. The V gene's germline CDR1 is ENHRY and CDR2 SYGVKD. The CDR3 consists of 16 residues.

The rearrangement links TRBV30 to TRBJ2-7; 8 bases are a match to TRBD1. The CDR3 consists of 15 residues. The V segment lost 3 bases and the J segment 4 bases; nucleotides outside the gene matches: 11. The germline V gene encodes CDR1 GTSNPN and CDR2 SVGIG (reference sequence). In DNA, the CDR3 is TGTGCCTGGAGCAGTGACAGGGGAGGTGCTTACGAGCAGTACTTC. This translates into CAWSSDRGGAYEQYF.

This clone appeared a few times. The chain employs TRBV2 and TRBJ2-2; TRBD2 matches at 8 bases. The CDR3 runs 16 residues. The germline V gene has CDR1 SNHLY and CDR2 FYNNEI. With V trimmed by 8 bases and J by 2 bases, 10 bases remained unmatched. The CDR3 DNA follows: TGTGCCAGCGGCTTCCTTAGCGGGGTAAACACCGGGGAGCTGTTTTTT. Translating gives CASGFLSGVNTGELFF.

This clone has only one observation. The chain has TRBV7-6 and TRBJ2-7; D gene ambiguous. The CDR3 is 11 residues long. Looked up from germline, CDR1 is SGHVS and CDR2 is FNYEAQ. V was cut by 6 bases and J by 5 bases, with 8 bases left in between. CDR3 sequence reads: CASRQNNEQYF. CDR3 sequence (DNA): TGTGCCAGCAGGCAGAATAACGAGCAGTACTTC.

V and J are TRBV5-1 and TRBJ2-7; maybe TRBD1 (6 bases). The V end lost 5 bases, the J end lost 5 bases, and 14 bases lay between the germline ends. Per germline, CDR1 SGHRS and CDR2 YFSETQ. This CDR3 has 13 amino acids. In DNA, the CDR3 is TGCGCCAGCAGTCAAACCAACAGGGACGAGCAGTACTTC. Its translation: CASSQTNRDEQYF.

V gene TRBV11-3 combines with J gene TRBJ1-1; 7 bases match TRBD1. Trimming took 5 bases from V and 4 from J; bases not matched to a gene: 1. Germline CDR1 SGHNT, CDR2 YENEEA. The CDR3 consists of 12 residues. The CDR3 loop reads CASSDRATEAFF. In DNA, the CDR3 is TGTGCCAGCAGCGACAGGGCCACTGAAGCTTTCTTT.

The rearrangement links TRBV29-1 to TRBJ2-7, with 7 positions matching TRBD1. Germline V gives CDR1 SQVTM, CDR2 ANQGSEA. The CDR3 contains 13 residues. After removal of 4 bases from V and 2 bases from J, the junction contained 5 bases not matched to a gene. Here the CDR3 reads CSVGEGTAYEQYF. In DNA form, the CDR3 reads TGCAGCGTTGGTGAAGGGACAGCCTACGAGCAGTACTTC.